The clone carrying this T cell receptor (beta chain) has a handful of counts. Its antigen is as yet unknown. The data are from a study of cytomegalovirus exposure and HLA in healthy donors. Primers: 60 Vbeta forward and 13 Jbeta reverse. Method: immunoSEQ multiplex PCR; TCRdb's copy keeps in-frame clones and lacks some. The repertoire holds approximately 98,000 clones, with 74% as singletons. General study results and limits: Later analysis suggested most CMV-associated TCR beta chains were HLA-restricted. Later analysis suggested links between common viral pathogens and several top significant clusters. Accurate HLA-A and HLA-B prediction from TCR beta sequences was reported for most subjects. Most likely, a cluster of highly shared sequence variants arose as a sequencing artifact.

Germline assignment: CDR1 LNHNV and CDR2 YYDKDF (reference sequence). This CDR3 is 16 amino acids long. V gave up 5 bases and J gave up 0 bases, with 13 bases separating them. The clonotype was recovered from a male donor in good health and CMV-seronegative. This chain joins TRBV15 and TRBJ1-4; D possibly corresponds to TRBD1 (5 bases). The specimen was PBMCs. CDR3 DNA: TGTGCCACCAGCCCGCTTGACAGCACAACTAATGAAAAACTGTTTTTT. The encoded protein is CATSPLDSTTNEKLFF.